This TCR beta chain was sequenced for a study of T-cell reconstitution after alpha-beta-depleted transplantation in children. The library targeted TCRbeta and was prepared with unique molecular identifiers. MiXCR was run by TCRdb on the PCR reads, yielding one entry per CDR3 protein. The sample yields approximately 390,000 distinct CDR3 sequences, approximately 10% seen once. This CDR3 contains 15 residues. CDR1 and CDR2 from the germline V gene are SGHKS and YYEKEE (reference sequence). With 6 bases clipped from V and 5 bases from J, the junction kept 10 bases outside the gene matches. The receptor was derived from a human donor who donated a stem cell graft to a child with acute myeloid leukemia. The specimen comprised PBMCs from the stem cell graft donor, sampled from the stem cell graft. The rearrangement links TRBV5-5 to TRBJ2-1, with 8 bases identical to TRBD1. The CDR3 bases are TGTGCCAGCAATGGTCCGGGACAGGCCAACAATGAGCAGTTCTTC. Its translation: CASNGPGQANNEQFF. The full variable domain, completed using reference TRBV5-5 and TRBJ2-1, is DAGVTQSPTHLIKTRGQQVTLRCSPISGHKSVSWYQQVLGQGPQFIFQYYEKEERGRGNFPDRFSARQFPNYSSELNVNALLLGDSALYLCASNGPGQANNEQFFGPGTRLTVL.